Following are 23 T cell receptor beta chains from one sample sequenced in a study of PD-1 blockade in mismatch repair-deficient tumors. Their target antigens are unknown. The time point here: approximately 10-day in vitro stimulation with candidate mutation-associated neoantigen peptide 1. Method: immunoSEQ multiplex PCR; TCRdb's copy keeps in-frame clones and lacks some. The profile shows around 9,600 clones, roughly 87% of them singletons. This material consisted of cells cultured in vitro, taken from a patient treated with pembrolizumab. Source of these receptors: an adult with mismatch repair-deficient cancer.

The rearrangement joins TRBV2 to TRBJ1-5; D call uncertain. Between the trimmed V and J ends, which lost 6 bases and 1 base, there was a span of 4 bases. The germline CDR1 and CDR2 sequences are SNHLY and FYNNEI. The CDR3 is 12 residues long. CDR3 sequence: CASRGSNQPQHF. CDR3 nucleotides: TGTGCCAGCAGGGGCAGCAATCAGCCCCAGCATTTT.

This clone was observed a handful of times. The J gene is TRBJ2-2, the V gene TRBV4-2, with 8 bases lining up with TRBD2. CDR3 length equals 16 residues. J was trimmed by 1 base and V by 5 bases; bases with no gene match: 6. CDR1 and CDR2 from the germline V gene are LGHNA and YNFKEQ. The CDR3 DNA reads as TGTGCCAGCAGCTATCGCACTAGCGGGAACACCGGGGAGCTGTTTTTT. This gives the protein CASSYRTSGNTGELFF.

In nucleotides, the CDR3 is TGTGCCAGCAGCTCCGGACTAGCGGGAGTTAATTCGCAGTACGAGCAGTACTTC. This translates into CASSSGLAGVNSQYEQYF. The rearrangement links TRBV5-4 to TRBJ2-7; TRBD2 matches at 13 bases. This CDR3 contains 18 residues. V was clipped by 3 bases and J by 4 bases; unmatched bases: 13. Looked up from germline, CDR1 is SGHNT and CDR2 is YYREEE (reference sequence).

This rearrangement joins TRBV9 to TRBJ1-3; 9 bases align to TRBD1. Germline assignment: CDR1 SGDLS and CDR2 YYNGEE. Trimming removed 3 bases from V and 4 bases from J; junction bases left unmatched: 5. The CDR3 runs 15 residues. This CDR3 reads CASSDRTGAGNTIYF. The CDR3 bases are TGTGCCAGCAGCGACAGGACAGGGGCCGGAAACACCATATATTTT.

The chain employs TRBV21-1 and TRBJ1-6; no DNA check was done on the table's D call, TRBD1. TRBV21-1 is marked as a pseudogene. The length of the CDR3 is 17 residues. The CDR3 DNA reads TGTGCCAGCAGCAACCCGGGACAGATTTCCTATAATTCACCCCTCCACTTT. Its translation: CASSNPGQISYNSPLHF.

The CDR3 bases are TGTGCCAGCAGCTCCGATACTAGCCAAAGCACAGATACGCAGTATTTT. Its translation: CASSSDTSQSTDTQYF. The chain uses TRBV5-6 and TRBJ2-3; D possibly corresponds to TRBD2 (6 bases). From germline, CDR1 is SGHDT and CDR2 YYEEEE. CDR3 size: 16 residues. The germline V and J ends were trimmed by 3 bases and 0 bases, with 14 bases remaining between them.

The rearrangement joins TRBV19 to TRBJ2-7, with a tentative D call TRBD1 (5 bases). With 1 base removed from V and 4 bases from J, the gap between germline ends came to 17 bases. This CDR3 has 16 amino acids. Germline V gene lookup returns CDR1 LNHDA and CDR2 SQIVND (reference sequence). CDR3 region: CASSIASGNAVYEQYF. CDR3 bases: TGTGCCAGTAGTATAGCGTCAGGGAACGCGGTTTACGAGCAGTACTTC.

The chain carries TRBV19 and TRBJ2-1; D might be TRBD1 (6 bases). The CDR3 loop spans 14 amino acids. Trimming pared 6 bases from V and 1 base from J, leaving 10 bases between. CDR1 and CDR2 (germline): LNHDA, SQIVND (reference sequence). This CDR3 reads CASRADSSYNEQFF. The CDR3 DNA is TGTGCCAGTAGGGCGGACAGTTCCTACAATGAGCAGTTCTTC.

The chain uses TRBV2 and TRBJ2-1; 8 bases agree with TRBD1. CDR1 SNHLY and CDR2 FYNNEI come from the germline V gene. V shed 7 bases, J shed 5 bases, and the junction held 4 bases outside the gene matches. CDR3 length: 13 residues. The CDR3 protein is CASTPDRDNEQFF. The CDR3 DNA follows: TGTGCCAGCACTCCGGACAGGGACAATGAGCAGTTCTTC.

The rearrangement links TRBV2 to TRBJ2-3; 14 bases map to TRBD2. The CDR3 covers 15 residues. The germline CDR1 and CDR2 sequences are SNHLY and FYNNEI. V shed 4 bases, J shed 4 bases, and the junction held 1 base outside the gene matches. As DNA, the CDR3 is TGTGCCAGCAGTGGGGGACTAGCGGGAGCAGATACGCAGTATTTT. Protein sequence: CASSGGLAGADTQYF.

The rearrangement links TRBV9 to TRBJ2-7; D possibly corresponds to TRBD1 (6 bases). The germline V gene encodes CDR1 SGDLS and CDR2 YYNGEE. The germline V and J ends were trimmed by 4 bases and 3 bases, with 14 bases remaining between them. The CDR3 extends over 14 amino acids. The CDR3 loop reads CASSTGTSNYEQYF. The CDR3 nucleotides are TGTGCCAGCAGCACCGGGACATCCAACTACGAGCAGTACTTC.

The V gene is TRBV2, the J gene TRBJ1-5; the D gene is possibly TRBD1 (5 bases). The germline gives CDR1 SNHLY, CDR2 FYNNEI. Trimming removed 6 bases at V and 2 bases at J, with 17 bases between. The CDR3 is 16 residues long. The CDR3 DNA sequence: TGTGCCAGCAGGGGGGGAGGGTCCGCAGGCAATCAGCCCCAGCATTTT. Translation: CASRGGGSAGNQPQHF.

This sequence joins TRBV30 and TRBJ1-4; no clear D. Germline values: CDR1 GTSNPN, CDR2 SVGIG (reference sequence). V was trimmed by 0 bases and J by 3 bases, leaving 5 bases between them. This CDR3 spans 13 amino acids. The CDR3 DNA sequence: TGTGCCTGGAGTGTACAGTCTAATGAAAAACTGTTTTTT. Its protein is CAWSVQSNEKLFF. Full variable domain (missing parts from reference TRBV30 and TRBJ1-4): SQTIHQWPATLVQPVGSPLSLECTVEGTSNPNLYWYRQAAGRGLQLLFYSVGIGQISSEVPQNLSASRPQDRQFILSSKKLLLSDSGFYLCAWSVQSNEKLFFGSGTQLSVL.

The chain carries TRBV11-2 and TRBJ2-7; 7 bases fit TRBD2. The CDR3 has 14 amino acids. The germline V gene has CDR1 SGHAT and CDR2 FQNNGV. The V gene end was trimmed by 4 bases and the J gene end by 3 bases; junction bases not matched to a gene: 6. CDR3 nucleotides: TGTGCCAGCAGCTGGGGACGGGAGGTCTACGAGCAGTACTTC. It codes for CASSWGREVYEQYF.

The J gene is TRBJ2-7, the V gene TRBV5-1; no reliable D call. The CDR3 runs to 14 residues. Germline V gene data show CDR1 as SGHRS and CDR2 as YFSETQ. Trimming shortened V by 0 bases and J by 2 bases, and 9 bases separated the two germline ends. The DNA of the CDR3 is TGCGCCAGCAGCTTGGGGGCGCCGCCCTACGAGCAGTACTTC. Protein: CASSLGAPPYEQYF. Together with reference TRBV5-1 and TRBJ2-7, the CDR3 gives the full variable domain: KAGVTQTPRYLIKTRGQQVTLSCSPISGHRSVSWYQQTPGQGLQFLFEYFSETQRNKGNFPGRFSGRQFSNSRSEMNVSTLELGDSALYLCASSLGAPPYEQYFGPGTRLTVT.

The chain employs TRBV15 and TRBJ1-5, with 7 positions matching TRBD1. V was pared by 0 bases and J by 4 bases, with 6 bases of the junction left unmatched. In germline, CDR1 is LNHNV, CDR2 YYDKDF (reference sequence). The CDR3 spans 16 residues. The CDR3 DNA sequence: TGTGCCACCAGCAGAGAAATGACAGGGACTAATCAGCCCCAGCATTTT. Protein sequence: CATSREMTGTNQPQHF.

This clone appeared once. The rearrangement uses TRBV27 and TRBJ1-5, with a possible D match to TRBD1 (5 bases). Germline CDR1 MNHEY, CDR2 SMNVEV (reference sequence). CDR3 length: 16 residues. Trimming removed 6 bases at V and 5 bases at J, with 20 bases between. This CDR3 is CASRLLARARDQPQHF. Written as DNA, the CDR3 is TGTGCCAGCAGGTTACTAGCCCGGGCCAGGGATCAGCCCCAGCATTTT.

The CDR3 is CASSLHRGVNTEAFF. The CDR3, as DNA: TGTGCCAGCAGCTTGCACCGAGGGGTGAACACTGAAGCTTTCTTT. The J gene is TRBJ1-1, the V gene TRBV11-3; a possible D gene is TRBD1 (5 bases). Germline-derived CDR1 and CDR2 are SGHNT and YENEEA. V lost 3 bases and J lost 0, with 11 bases in between. CDR3 length: 15 amino acids.

The genes are TRBV28 and TRBJ2-4; 14 bases match TRBD2. With 9 bases clipped from V and 0 bases from J, the junction kept 7 bases outside the gene matches. Germline CDR1 and CDR2: MDHEN and SYDVKM. This CDR3 comprises 17 residues. This CDR3 reads CASQTSGRGLAKNIQYF. CDR3 DNA sequence: TGTGCCAGTCAGACTAGCGGGAGGGGTCTAGCCAAAAACATTCAGTACTTC. The whole variable domain, remainder taken from reference TRBV28 and TRBJ2-4, is DVKVTQSSRYLVKRTGEKVFLECVQDMDHENMFWYRQDPGLGLRLIYFSYDVKMKEKGDIPEGYSVSREKKERFSLILESASTNQTSMYLCASQTSGRGLAKNIQYFGAGTRLSVL.

The chain carries TRBV30 and TRBJ1-3; 8 bases are shared with TRBD1. Germline CDR1 GTSNPN, CDR2 SVGIG (reference sequence). The ends lost 2 bases at V and 3 bases at J; junction bases unmatched: 6. CDR3 length equals 15 residues. The CDR3 nucleotides are TGTGCCTGGAGTAATCCCAGGGGGCTTGGAAACACCATATATTTT. Translating gives CAWSNPRGLGNTIYF.

This chain connects TRBV5-1 to TRBJ2-7, with D maybe TRBD2 (5 bases). Trimming left V 0 bases short and J 2 bases short, with 12 bases between. This CDR3 has 15 residues. Germline CDR1 SGHRS, CDR2 YFSETQ. The CDR3 region has the DNA TGCGCCAGCAGCTTGGGTCGGGTCGGGGCCTACGAGCAGTACTTC. This encodes CASSLGRVGAYEQYF.

CDR3 in DNA: TGTGCCAGCAGTGAATCGGGGCCGGGGAGGCTAGCGGGACGTGGCGAGACCCAGTACTTC. It yields the protein CASSESGPGRLAGRGETQYF. The V call is TRBV6-1, the J call TRBJ2-5, with 9 bases matching TRBD2. Trimming removed 2 bases from V and 5 bases from J; junction bases left unmatched: 21. From germline, CDR1 is MNHNS and CDR2 SASEGT. The CDR3 runs 20 residues.

The chain carries TRBV19 and TRBJ2-2; a possible D gene is TRBD2 (6 bases). Germline V CDR1 and CDR2: LNHDA, SQIVND (reference sequence). CDR3 length: 16 residues. V lost 0 bases and J lost 5, with 13 bases in between. CDR3 sequence (DNA): TGTGCCAGTAGTATAGAGGGACTTGGGGGGACCGGGGAGCTGTTTTTT. Its translation: CASSIEGLGGTGELFF.